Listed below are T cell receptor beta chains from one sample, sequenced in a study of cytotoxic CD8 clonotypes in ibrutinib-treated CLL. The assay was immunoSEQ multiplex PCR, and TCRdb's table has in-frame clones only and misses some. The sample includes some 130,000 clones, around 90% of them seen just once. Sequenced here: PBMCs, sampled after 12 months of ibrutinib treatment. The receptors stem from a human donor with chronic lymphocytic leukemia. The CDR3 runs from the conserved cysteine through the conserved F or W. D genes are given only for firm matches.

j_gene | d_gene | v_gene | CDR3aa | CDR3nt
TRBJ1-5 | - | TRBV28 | CASSPGGAKNQPQHF | TGTGCCAGCAGCCCCGGGGGGGCCAAAAATCAGCCCCAGCATTTT
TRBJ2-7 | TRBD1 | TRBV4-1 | CASSQVWDRAGSYEQYF | TGCGCCAGCAGCCAAGTCTGGGACAGGGCGGGCTCCTACGAGCAGTACTTC
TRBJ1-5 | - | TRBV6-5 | CASSYDRNNQPQHF | TGTGCCAGCAGTTACGATCGGAATAATCAGCCCCAGCATTTT
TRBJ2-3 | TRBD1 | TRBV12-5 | CASGLVLGQGEDTQYF | TGTGCTAGTGGTTTGGTACTCGGACAGGGGGAGGATACGCAGTATTTT
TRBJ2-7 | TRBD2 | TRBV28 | CATERGTSYEQYF | TGTGCCACCGAAAGGGGGACTAGCTACGAGCAGTACTTC
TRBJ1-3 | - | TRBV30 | CAWSVRPSGNTIYF | TGTGCCTGGAGTGTACGACCCTCTGGAAACACCATATATTTT
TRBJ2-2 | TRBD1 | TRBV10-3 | CAISDSQGGTGELFF | TGTGCCATCAGTGACTCACAGGGGGGCACCGGGGAGCTGTTTTTT
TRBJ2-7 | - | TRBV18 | CASSPPGSTTYEQYF | TGTGCCAGCTCACCACCAGGGTCAACAACTTACGAGCAGTACTTC
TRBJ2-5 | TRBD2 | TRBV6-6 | CASSLAGGWYQETQYF | TGTGCCAGCTCACTAGCGGGAGGGTGGTACCAAGAGACCCAGTACTTC
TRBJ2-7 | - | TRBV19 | CASSKLRGTGYEQYF | TGTGCCAGTAGCAAGCTCAGGGGGACTGGGTACGAGCAGTACTTC
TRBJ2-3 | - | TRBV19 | CASSIAPLGNTQYF | TGTGCCAGTAGTATAGCGCCACTCGGGAATACGCAGTATTTT
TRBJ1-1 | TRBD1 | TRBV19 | CASRKGQTNTEAFF | TGTGCCAGTAGGAAGGGACAGACGAACACTGAAGCTTTCTTT
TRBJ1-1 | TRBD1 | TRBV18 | CASSPRQGFGSTPEAFF | TGTGCCAGCTCACCGAGACAGGGATTTGGCTCGACCCCTGAAGCTTTCTTT
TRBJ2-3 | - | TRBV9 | CASSVSSGSTDTQYF | TGTGCCAGCAGCGTGAGCAGCGGGAGCACAGATACGCAGTATTTT